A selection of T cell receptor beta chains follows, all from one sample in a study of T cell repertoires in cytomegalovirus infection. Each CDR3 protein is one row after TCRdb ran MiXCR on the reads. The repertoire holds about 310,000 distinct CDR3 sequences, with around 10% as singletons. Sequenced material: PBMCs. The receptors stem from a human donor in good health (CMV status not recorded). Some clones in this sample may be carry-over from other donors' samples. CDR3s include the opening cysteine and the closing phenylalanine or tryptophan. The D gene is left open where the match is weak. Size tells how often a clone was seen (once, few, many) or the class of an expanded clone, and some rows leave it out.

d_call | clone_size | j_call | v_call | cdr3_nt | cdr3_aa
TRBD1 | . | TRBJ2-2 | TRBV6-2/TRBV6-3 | TGTGCCAGCAGAGAAACAGGGGGCACCGGGGAGCTGTTTTTT | CASRETGGTGELFF
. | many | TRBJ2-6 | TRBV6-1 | TGTGCCAGCACCTACAGATCTGGGGCCAACGTCCTGACTTTC | CASTYRSGANVLTF
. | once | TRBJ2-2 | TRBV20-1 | TGCAGTGCGAGGCAGGTCAGCACCGGGGAGCTGTTTTTT | CSARQVSTGELFF
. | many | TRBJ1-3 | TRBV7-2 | TGTGCCAGCAGCCCAGACCCCCACGACGGAAACACCATATATTTT | CASSPDPHDGNTIYF
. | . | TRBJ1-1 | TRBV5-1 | TGCGCCAGCATGACCACCCCCGCGAAGAACACTGAAGCTTTCTTT | CASMTTPAKNTEAFF
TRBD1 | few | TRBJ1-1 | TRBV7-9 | TGTGCCAGCAGCTTAGGGACAGGGGCCCCTGAAGCTTTCTTT | CASSLGTGAPEAFF
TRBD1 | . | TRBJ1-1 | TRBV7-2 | TGTGCCAGCAGCTCACGGACAGGGACGAACACTGAAGCTTTCTTT | CASSSRTGTNTEAFF
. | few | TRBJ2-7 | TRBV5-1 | TGCGCCAGCAGCCCCTCCGCAGGCCCTACCTACGAGCAGTACTTC | CASSPSAGPTYEQYF
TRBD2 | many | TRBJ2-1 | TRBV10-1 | TGCGCCAGCAGTGCGGATCCTAGCGGGGGGTTCTACAATGAGCAGTTCTTC | CASSADPSGGFYNEQFF
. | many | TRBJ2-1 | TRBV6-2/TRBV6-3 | TGTGCCAGCAGTTACGGGAGGGGGGACTCCTACAATGAGCAGTTCTTC | CASSYGRGDSYNEQFF
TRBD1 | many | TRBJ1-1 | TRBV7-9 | TGTGCCAGCAGCTTTTCGGGACAGGGGAACACTGAAGCTTTCTTT | CASSFSGQGNTEAFF
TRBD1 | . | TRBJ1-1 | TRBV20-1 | TGCAGTGCTAGGGGTACAGGGGGGACTGAAGCTTTCTTT | CSARGTGGTEAFF
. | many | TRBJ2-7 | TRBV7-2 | TGTGCCAGCAGCTTAGCTGGGGGCGCGTCCTACGAGCAGTACTTC | CASSLAGGASYEQYF
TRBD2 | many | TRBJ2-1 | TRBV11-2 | TGTGCCAGCAGCTGGGCCGGGGGGGGCAATGAGCAGTTCTTC | CASSWAGGGNEQFF
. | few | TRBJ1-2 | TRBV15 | TGTGCCACCAGCAGAGATCGACAGGTCCGCTACACCTTC | CATSRDRQVRYTF
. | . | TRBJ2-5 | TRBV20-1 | TGCAGTGCCACTGCCGGGTACCAAGAGACCCAGTACTTC | CSATAGYQETQYF
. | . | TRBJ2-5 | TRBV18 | TGTGCCAGCTCACCACCACTTTGGCAAGAGACCCAGTACTTC | CASSPPLWQETQYF
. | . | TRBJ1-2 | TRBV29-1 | TGCAGCGTCACTCGGGACTGTGCTAACTATGGCTACACCTTC | CSVTRDCANYGYTF
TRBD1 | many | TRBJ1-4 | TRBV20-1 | TGCAGTGCTAGGCGACAGGGAGGAGAGGAAAAACTGTTTTTT | CSARRQGGEEKLFF
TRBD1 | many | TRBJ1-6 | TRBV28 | TGTGCCAGCAGTTCGGACACGGAAACAGGGGGCACCCGTAATTCACCCCTCCACTTT | CASSSDTETGGTRNSPLHF
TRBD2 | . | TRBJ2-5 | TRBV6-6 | TGTGCCAGCACCTCGGGGAGGGTGTCGGAAGAGACCCAGTACTTC | CASTSGRVSEETQYF
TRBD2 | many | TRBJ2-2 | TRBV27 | TGTGCCAGCACCCGGCGGGGGGTGGCGGACACCGGGGAGCTGTTTTTT | CASTRRGVADTGELFF
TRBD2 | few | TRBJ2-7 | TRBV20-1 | TGCAGTGCTCCTACTAGCGGGATGCCCTACGAGCAGTACTTC | CSAPTSGMPYEQYF
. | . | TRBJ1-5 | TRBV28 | TGTGCCAGCGGCCGGGCGGGGAACAATCAGCCCCAGCATTTT | CASGRAGNNQPQHF
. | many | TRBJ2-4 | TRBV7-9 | TGTGCCAGCAGCCCGGACGAGAAGGCCAAAAACATTCAGTACTTC | CASSPDEKAKNIQYF
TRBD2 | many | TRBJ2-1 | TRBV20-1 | TGCAGTGCAGGGACTAGCGGGGGGGTTGAGCAGTTCTTC | CSAGTSGGVEQFF
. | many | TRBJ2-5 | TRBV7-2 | TGTGCCAGCAGCAGCCTCATATTGGGACCCGAAGGGACCCAGTACTTC | CASSSLILGPEGTQYF
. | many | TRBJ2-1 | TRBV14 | TGTGCCAGCAGCCAAGTAGCAGGGATCTACAATGAGCAGTTCTTC | CASSQVAGIYNEQFF
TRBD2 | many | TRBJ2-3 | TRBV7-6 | TGTGCCAGCAGCTTCAGCGGGGGGGCAAATACGCAGTATTTT | CASSFSGGANTQYF
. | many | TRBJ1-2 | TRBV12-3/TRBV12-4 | TGTGCCAGCAGTTTAGACAGCCACTATGGCTACACCTTC | CASSLDSHYGYTF
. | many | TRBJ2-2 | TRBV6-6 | TGTGCCAGCAGACAGGCAGACACCGGGGAGCTGTTTTTT | CASRQADTGELFF
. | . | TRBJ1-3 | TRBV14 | TGTGCCAGCAGCCAAGATGCATGGCGCCCGGGGGGAAACACCATATATTTT | CASSQDAWRPGGNTIYF
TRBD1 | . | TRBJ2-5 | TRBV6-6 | TGTGCCAGCTCAAAATATGGACAGGTGGGACAAGAGACCCAGTACTTC | CASSKYGQVGQETQYF
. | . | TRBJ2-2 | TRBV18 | TGTGCCAGCTCACCACTCAGGGTGGCCATTAACACCGGGGAGCTGTTTTTT | CASSPLRVAINTGELFF
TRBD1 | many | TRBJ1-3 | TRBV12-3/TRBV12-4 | TGTGCCAGCAGTGTCGACAGGGGGGGATCTGGAAACACCATATATTTT | CASSVDRGGSGNTIYF
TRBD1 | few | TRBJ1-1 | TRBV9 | TGTGCCAGCAGCACCAGGGGGGACACTGAAGCTTTCTTT | CASSTRGDTEAFF
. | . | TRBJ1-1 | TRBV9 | TGTGCCAGCAGCGAGACCGGTGGAGCTTTCTTT | CASSETGGAFF
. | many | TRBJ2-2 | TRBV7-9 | TGTGCCAGCCCGTCGGTCACCGGGGAGCTGTTTTTT | CASPSVTGELFF
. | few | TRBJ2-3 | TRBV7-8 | TGTGCCAGCACCCCCGACTGGGGGGCCTCGGGCACAGATACGCAGTATTTT | CASTPDWGASGTDTQYF
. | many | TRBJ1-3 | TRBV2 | TGTGCCAGCAGTGAAGTTCAGGGGACTGGAAACACCATATATTTT | CASSEVQGTGNTIYF
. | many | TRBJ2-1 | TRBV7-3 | TGTGCCAGCAGCTCGCACCCCTCCTACAATGAGCAGTTCTTC | CASSSHPSYNEQFF
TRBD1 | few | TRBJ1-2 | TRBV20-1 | TGCAGTGCTAACCCAGGGACAGGTTTCTTGGGGACCTTC | CSANPGTGFLGTF
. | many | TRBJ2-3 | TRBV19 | TGTGCCACCATGGGACGGGACACAGATACGCAGTATTTT | CATMGRDTDTQYF
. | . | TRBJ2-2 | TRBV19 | TGTGCCAGTAGGGGGGATTGGACCAGCGGGAACACCGGGGAGCTGTTTTTT | CASRGDWTSGNTGELFF
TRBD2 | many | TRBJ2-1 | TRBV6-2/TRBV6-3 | TGTGCCAGCTTGAGACGACTAGCGGGCCGGAACAATGAGCAGTTCTTC | CASLRRLAGRNNEQFF
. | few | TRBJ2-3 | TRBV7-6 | TGTGCCAGCAGCTTTAGTAGTGGCACAGATACGCAGTATTTT | CASSFSSGTDTQYF
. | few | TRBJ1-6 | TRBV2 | TGTGCCAGGGGAAAAACGGACGGCTATAATTCACCCCTCCACTTT | CARGKTDGYNSPLHF
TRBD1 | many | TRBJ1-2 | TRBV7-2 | TGTGCCAGCAGCTCTTGGACAGGGAAGACAGCAGGCTACACCTTC | CASSSWTGKTAGYTF
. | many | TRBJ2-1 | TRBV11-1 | TGTGCCAGCAGCCCGACGCATCTTGGGACCTTTTACAATGAGCAGTTCTTC | CASSPTHLGTFYNEQFF
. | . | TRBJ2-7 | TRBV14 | TGTGCCAGCAGCCGAACACCTACCTACGAGCAGTACTTC | CASSRTPTYEQYF
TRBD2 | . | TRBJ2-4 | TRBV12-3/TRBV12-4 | TGTGCCAGCAGTTTCGGGGGGGGAATCCCCAAAAACATTCAGTACTTC | CASSFGGGIPKNIQYF
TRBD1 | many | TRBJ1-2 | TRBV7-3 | TGTGCCAGCAGCTTATCCCAGGGGGCGTACAACTATGGCTACACCTTC | CASSLSQGAYNYGYTF
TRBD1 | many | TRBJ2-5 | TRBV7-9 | TGTGCCAGCAGCTTAGAGGGGGCAGGAGAGACCCAGTACTTC | CASSLEGAGETQYF
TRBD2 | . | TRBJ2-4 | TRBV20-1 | TGCAGTGCTCGCCCAGCGGGGGCCGCCAAAAACATTCAGTACTTC | CSARPAGAAKNIQYF